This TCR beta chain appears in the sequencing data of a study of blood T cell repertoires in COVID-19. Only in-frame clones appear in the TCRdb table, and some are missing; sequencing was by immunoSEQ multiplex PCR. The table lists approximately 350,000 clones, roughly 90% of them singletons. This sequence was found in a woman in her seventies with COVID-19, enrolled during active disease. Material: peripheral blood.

The CDR3, as DNA: TGCGCCAGCAGCCAAGATAGGCCAGGGGAGGGGTATGGCTACACCTTC. Protein: CASSQDRPGEGYGYTF. The chain combines TRBV4-1 with TRBJ1-2, with D perhaps TRBD1 (6 bases). The CDR3 runs 16 residues. CDR1 is MGHRA and CDR2 is YSYEKL in the germline V gene. V was cut by 0 bases and J by 5 bases, with 16 bases left in between.